Shown below are 11 T cell receptor beta chains from a single sample sequenced in a study of shared clonotypes between healthy human individuals. Profiling relied on immunoSEQ multiplex PCR, and the TCRdb table lists in-frame clones only, not all of them. The data hold about 1.1 million clones, with 75% to 85% observed a single time. The sequenced sample was memory CD4+ T cells from PBMCs. The subset is: CD45RA-negative fraction. These receptors all stem from a man aged 18-30 years in good health. Some clones in this sample may be carry-over from other donors' samples.

A word on this clone: This sample includes further DNA sequences coding for the same CDR3. The CDR3 region is CASSFRVGETQYF. CDR3 in DNA: TGTGCCAGCAGCTTTCGTGTGGGCGAGACCCAGTACTTC. The V and J genes are TRBV7-2 and TRBJ2-5, with D hard to call. The CDR3 runs to 13 residues. V lost 3 bases and J lost 5, with 10 bases in between. The germline V gene has CDR1 SGHTA and CDR2 FQGNSA.

J is TRBJ1-4 and V is TRBV7-9, with D perhaps matching TRBD1 (5 bases). The CDR3 extends over 13 amino acids. V dropped 0 bases and J dropped 8 bases, with 7 bases sitting between them. The V gene's germline CDR1 is SEHNR and CDR2 FQNEAQ (reference sequence). Here the CDR3 DNA reads TGTGCCAGCAGCTTAGCAGGGGTCGAAAAACTGTTTTTT. This encodes CASSLAGVEKLFF. The variable domain in full, completed from reference TRBV7-9 and TRBJ1-4, reads DTGVSQNPRHKITKRGQNVTFRCDPISEHNRLYWYRQTLGQGPEFLTYFQNEAQLEKSRLLSDRFSAERPKGSFSTLEIQRTEQGDSAMYLCASSLAGVEKLFFGSGTQLSVL.

This clone occurred once. This rearrangement joins TRBV15 to TRBJ2-2; D uncertain. The CDR3 has 13 residues. V dropped 5 bases and J dropped 4 bases, with 8 bases sitting between them. Germline assignment: CDR1 LNHNV and CDR2 YYDKDF (reference sequence). CDR3 sequence: CATSQESTGELFF. CDR3 nucleotides: TGTGCCACCAGCCAGGAGAGCACCGGGGAGCTGTTTTTT.

The gene calls are TRBV7-2 and TRBJ1-5, with 10 nucleotides matching TRBD1. CDR1 and CDR2 from the germline V gene are SGHTA and FQGNSA. The CDR3 sequence is 14 residues long. The trim removed 0 bases at V and 10 bases at J, leaving 3 bases unmatched. CDR3 nucleotides: TGTGCCAGCAGCTTAGCGGGACAGGGGTACCCCCAGCATTTT. It is translated as CASSLAGQGYPQHF.

The chain recombines TRBV7-7 with TRBJ2-7, with TRBD2 matching over 9 bases. V lost 0 bases to trimming and J lost 5 bases; unmatched junction nucleotides: 11. Germline assignment: CDR1 SSHAT and CDR2 FNYEAQ (reference sequence). This CDR3 has 17 residues. The CDR3 loop reads CASSLARFSGRSNEQYF. For the CDR3, the DNA is TGTGCCAGCAGCTTAGCGCGGTTTAGCGGGAGATCTAACGAGCAGTACTTC.

The V gene is TRBV7-2, the J gene TRBJ1-1; D not certain. The ends were cut back, 2 bases at V and 10 bases at J, with 14 bases in the middle. The CDR3 is made up of 13 amino acids. Germline V gives CDR1 SGHTA, CDR2 FQGNSA. This CDR3 is CASSLYSEPGAFF. The DNA for the CDR3 is TGTGCCAGCAGCTTATATTCGGAGCCCGGAGCTTTCTTT.

The V gene is TRBV2, the J gene TRBJ1-2; D may be TRBD1 (5 bases). CDR3 length equals 12 residues. Deletions cut 3 bases from V and 11 bases from J, with 13 bases between. CDR1 and CDR2 (germline): SNHLY, FYNNEI. CDR3 sequence reads: CASSEWMGTYTF. The CDR3 nucleotides are TGTGCCAGCAGTGAGTGGATGGGGACGTACACCTTC.

This clone was observed once. The J gene is TRBJ1-5, the V gene TRBV15, with D hard to call. Trimming took 0 bases from V and 6 from J, leaving 6 bases between them. From germline, CDR1 is LNHNV and CDR2 YYDKDF (reference sequence). The length of the CDR3 is 13 residues. The CDR3 DNA follows: TGTGCCACCAGCAGAGACCCGGGTCAGCCCCAGCATTTT. It translates to CATSRDPGQPQHF.

V and J are TRBV6-1 and TRBJ1-5; D is undetermined. The germline CDR1 and CDR2 sequences are MNHNS and SASEGT. Trimming removed 3 bases from V and 0 bases from J, with 18 bases in between. The CDR3 has 18 residues. CDR3 DNA sequence: TGTGCCAGCAGTGATGGGCCGCGTGGCCTTTATAGCAATCAGCCCCAGCATTTT. It translates to CASSDGPRGLYSNQPQHF.

This chain links TRBV7-3 with TRBJ2-7; 7 bases align to TRBD2. Germline lookup yields CDR1 SGHTA and CDR2 FQGTGA. This CDR3 is 14 amino acids long. Losses at the gene ends were 4 bases for V and 2 bases for J; bases not matched to a gene: 5. The CDR3 spells CASSSTSAAYEQYF. The CDR3 bases are TGTGCCAGCAGCTCCACTAGCGCGGCCTACGAGCAGTACTTC.

The chain is built from TRBV5-5 and TRBJ2-7, with D tentatively TRBD1 or TRBD2 (5 bases each). CDR1 is SGHKS, CDR2 YYEKEE, per germline (reference sequence). The length of the CDR3 is 15 residues. The V end lost 4 bases, the J end lost 1 base, and 15 bases lay between the germline ends. This CDR3 reads CASSPSPGTSYEQYF. CDR3 nucleotides: TGTGCCAGCAGCCCTTCCCCAGGGACGTCCTACGAGCAGTACTTC.